These T cell receptor beta chains were read from a single sample in a study of blood T cell repertoires in COVID-19. The table came from immunoSEQ multiplex PCR; TCRdb's copy has only in-frame clones and leaves some out. The sample contains around 200,000 clones, more than 75% of which appear only once. Sequencing was performed on peripheral blood. These receptors came from a woman at least 80 years old with acute or convalescent COVID-19. Both conserved end residues are part of each CDR3. The order of the fields is CDR3 length, V gene, clone size, J gene, D gene, CDR3 protein, CDR3 DNA. The D gene is left open where the match is weak. Not every row has a clone size; where given, it reads once, few, many or a size class.

>14|TRBV6-5|-|TRBJ2-2|-
CASSYTPGGGELFF
TGTGCCAGCAGTTACACCCCCGGGGGCGGGGAGCTGTTTTTT
>14|TRBV24-1|-|TRBJ2-1|TRBD2
CATSDLTSGSQQFF
TGTGCCACCAGTGATTTGACTAGCGGGAGTCAGCAGTTCTTC
>17|TRBV5-1|-|TRBJ2-3|TRBD2
CASSPPLAGGRTDTQYF
TGCGCCAGCAGCCCGCCCCTAGCGGGAGGCCGCACAGATACGCAGTATTTT
>15|TRBV7-2|-|TRBJ1-5|TRBD1
CASSYFTGGGQPQHF
TGTGCCAGCAGCTACTTTACAGGGGGGGGTCAGCCCCAGCATTTT
>12|TRBV28|-|TRBJ1-2|-
CASSSGNYGYTF
TGTGCCAGCAGTTCCGGTAACTATGGCTACACCTTC
>13|TRBV27|-|TRBJ1-5|-
CASSSGGVGPQHF
TGTGCCAGCAGTTCCGGAGGCGTTGGGCCCCAGCATTTT
>16|TRBV4-3|-|TRBJ2-7|TRBD2
CASSQQASGRGYEQYF
TGCGCCAGCAGCCAACAAGCTAGCGGGAGAGGATACGAGCAGTACTTC
>18|TRBV28|-|TRBJ1-3|TRBD1
CASSLPLQGFSSGNTIYF
TGTGCCAGCAGCCTACCCCTACAGGGGTTCAGCTCTGGAAACACCATATATTTT
>15|TRBV5-1|few|TRBJ2-6|-
CASSWEGAGANVLTF
TGCGCCAGCAGCTGGGAGGGGGCTGGGGCCAACGTCCTGACTTTC
>16|TRBV7-2|-|TRBJ2-1|TRBD2
CASSTGLAGAYNEQFF
TGTGCCAGCAGCACGGGACTAGCGGGAGCTTACAATGAGCAGTTCTTC
>14|TRBV27|-|TRBJ2-7|-
CASSLGKGAYEQYF
TGTGCCAGCAGCTTGGGGAAAGGGGCCTACGAGCAGTACTTC
>15|TRBV6-5|-|TRBJ1-2|TRBD1
CASSYAGQGGYGYTF
TGTGCCAGCAGTTACGCAGGACAGGGTGGATATGGCTACACCTTC
>13|TRBV6-5|-|TRBJ1-1|-
CASGRGTNTEAFF
TGTGCCAGCGGTCGGGGGACGAACACTGAAGCTTTCTTT
>13|TRBV24-1|-|TRBJ1-5|-
CATSLQSNQPQHF
TGTGCCACCTCTTTGCAGAGCAATCAGCCCCAGCATTTT
>16|TRBV19|-|TRBJ1-1|-
CASSMPKLVLNTEAFF
TGTGCCAGTAGTATGCCTAAACTTGTCCTGAACACTGAAGCTTTCTTT
>15|TRBV6-5|-|TRBJ2-7|TRBD2
CASSTHSGRKHEQYF
TGTGCCAGCAGTACCCATAGCGGGAGGAAACACGAGCAGTACTTC
>16|TRBV11-2|-|TRBJ1-4|TRBD1
CASSRGPGQGDEKLFF
TGTGCCAGCAGCAGGGGACCGGGACAGGGGGATGAAAAACTGTTTTTT
>14|TRBV2|-|TRBJ1-2|TRBD1
CASSVSGGALGYTF
TGTGCCAGCAGTGTGTCAGGGGGAGCGTTAGGCTACACCTTC
>14|TRBV11-3|-|TRBJ2-1|-
CASSLGGANNEQFF
TGTGCCAGCAGCTTGGGAGGCGCCAACAATGAGCAGTTCTTC
>14|TRBV11-2|-|TRBJ1-6|TRBD1
CASSLVRGEVPLHF
TGTGCCAGCAGCTTAGTCAGGGGGGAGGTACCCCTCCACTTT
>14|TRBV7-2|-|TRBJ2-3|-
CASSLFRGTDTQYF
TGTGCCAGCAGCTTATTTCGCGGCACAGATACGCAGTATTTT
>11|TRBV25-1|-|TRBJ1-1|-
CASRLYTEAFF
TGTGCCAGCAGATTGTATACTGAAGCTTTCTTT
>11|TRBV7-2|-|TRBJ2-1|-
CASRNNNEQFF
TGTGCCAGCAGAAATAACAATGAGCAGTTCTTC
>14|TRBV21-1|-|TRBJ1-1|-
CASSKRVSNTEAFF
TGTGCCAGCAGCAAGAGGGTTTCGAACACTGAAGCTTTCTTT
>15|TRBV11-2|-|TRBJ1-2|-
CASSPGGQLLYGYTF
TGTGCCAGCAGCCCCGGCGGGCAGCTACTCTATGGCTACACCTTC
>17|TRBV5-1|-|TRBJ1-3|-
CASSLGTSTSSGNTIYF
TGCGCCAGCAGCTTGGGGACGTCAACTAGCTCTGGAAACACCATATATTTT
>15|TRBV2|once|TRBJ2-1|TRBD1
CASTSSGTGYGEQFF
TGTGCCAGCACTTCCTCCGGGACAGGGTATGGTGAGCAGTTCTTC
>14|TRBV24-1|-|TRBJ2-5|-
CATSEPTGKETQYF
TGTGCCACCAGTGAACCCACAGGGAAAGAGACCCAGTACTTC
>12|TRBV27|-|TRBJ2-7|-
CASSSHFYEQYF
TGTGCCAGCAGTTCTCACTTCTACGAGCAGTACTTC
>14|TRBV9|-|TRBJ1-5|-
CASSVGLDNQPQHF
TGTGCCAGCAGCGTAGGTCTAGACAATCAGCCCCAGCATTTT
>15|TRBV24-1|once|TRBJ2-3|TRBD1
CATSWGQGRADTQYF
TGTGCCACCAGCTGGGGACAGGGGAGGGCAGATACGCAGTATTTT
>14|TRBV6-2/TRBV6-3|-|TRBJ1-5|-
CASSYGRVGQPQHF
TGTGCCAGCAGTTACGGGAGGGTTGGACAGCCCCAGCATTTT
>17|TRBV15|-|TRBJ1-3|-
CATSRDQGTYSGNTIYF
TGTGCCACCAGCAGAGATCAAGGGACTTACTCTGGAAACACCATATATTTT
>18|TRBV2|once|TRBJ2-5|TRBD1
CASSAFVSDRDSQETQYF
TGTGCCAGCAGCGCATTTGTAAGCGACCGGGACAGCCAAGAGACCCAGTACTTC
>15|TRBV6-5|-|TRBJ1-2|-
CASSRGADRIGGYTF
TGTGCCAGCAGCCGCGGAGCGGACCGAATCGGGGGCTACACCTTC
>16|TRBV4-3|-|TRBJ1-3|TRBD1
CASSLDRGHSGNTIYF
TGCGCCAGCAGCTTAGACAGGGGGCACTCTGGAAACACCATATATTTT
>14|TRBV5-1|-|TRBJ2-7|TRBD2
CASSLTSGTYEQYF
TGCGCCAGCAGCTTGACTAGCGGGACCTACGAGCAGTACTTC
>15|TRBV11-2|-|TRBJ2-3|-
CASSLRSGSTDTQYF
TGTGCCAGCAGCTTACGGAGTGGAAGCACAGATACGCAGTATTTT
>14|TRBV2|-|TRBJ2-7|-
CANEPAGNSYEQYF
TGTGCCAATGAACCGGCGGGGAACTCCTACGAGCAGTACTTC
>15|TRBV4-1|-|TRBJ1-2|-
CASSQEWDYSYGYTF
TGCGCCAGCAGCCAAGAATGGGACTACAGCTATGGCTACACCTTC
>14|TRBV7-2|-|TRBJ2-7|-
CASSLRDKGYEQYF
TGTGCCAGCAGCTTACGGGACAAGGGGTACGAGCAGTACTTC
>16|TRBV18|-|TRBJ1-5|-
CASSPLGQGSNQPQHF
TGTGCCAGCTCACCCCTGGGCCAGGGAAGCAATCAGCCCCAGCATTTT
>14|TRBV28|-|TRBJ1-1|-
CASTTPQKNTEAFF
TGTGCCAGCACCACCCCACAGAAGAACACTGAAGCTTTCTTT